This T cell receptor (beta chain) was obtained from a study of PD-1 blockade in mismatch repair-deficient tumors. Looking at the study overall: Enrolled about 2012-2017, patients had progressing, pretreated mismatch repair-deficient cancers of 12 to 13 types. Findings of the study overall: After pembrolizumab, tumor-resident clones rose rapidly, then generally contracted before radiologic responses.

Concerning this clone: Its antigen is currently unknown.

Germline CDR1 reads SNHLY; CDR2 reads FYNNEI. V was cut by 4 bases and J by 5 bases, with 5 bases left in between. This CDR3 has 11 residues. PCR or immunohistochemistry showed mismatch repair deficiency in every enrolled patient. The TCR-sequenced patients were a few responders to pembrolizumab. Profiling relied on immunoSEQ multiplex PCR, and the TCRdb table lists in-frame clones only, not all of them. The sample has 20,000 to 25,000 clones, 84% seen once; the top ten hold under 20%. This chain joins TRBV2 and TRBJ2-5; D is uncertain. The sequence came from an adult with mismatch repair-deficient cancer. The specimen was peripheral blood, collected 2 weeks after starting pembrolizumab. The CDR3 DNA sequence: TGTGCCAGCAGTGTAAGCGAGACCCAGTACTTC. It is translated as CASSVSETQYF.